Sequencing of this T cell receptor (beta chain) was carried out in a study of Graves' ophthalmopathy and Graves' hyperthyroidism. Study-wide results and limits: Among thyroid clonotypes expanded above 0.001 frequency, most also appeared in blood. With around 88% sensitivity and roughly 77% specificity, a 13-signature model separated ophthalmopathy from stable hyperthyroidism.

The CDR3 has 13 amino acids. Germline V CDR1 and CDR2: MNHEY, SVGAGI. The V and J ends lost 6 bases and 2 bases respectively, with 10 bases between them. PBMCs came from 8.5 to 10 ml of fresh peripheral blood. In the case of this clonotype: What it binds is not known.

Amplified TCR beta CDR3 regions were obtained using RNA transcripts as template. Second-round multiplex PCR came after first-round RT-PCR with HTBI primers. One entry per CDR3 protein results from TCRdb running MiXCR on the multiplex PCR reads. The sample lists around 51,000 distinct CDR3 sequences; about 50% were seen once. What was sequenced was peripheral blood. The chain couples TRBV6-5 to TRBJ1-2; perhaps TRBD1 as D (5 bases). This clonotype was sampled from an adult man with Graves' ophthalmopathy. CDR3 bases: TGTGCCAGCAGCCAGACAGCGAACTATGGCTACACCTTC. This translates into CASSQTANYGYTF.